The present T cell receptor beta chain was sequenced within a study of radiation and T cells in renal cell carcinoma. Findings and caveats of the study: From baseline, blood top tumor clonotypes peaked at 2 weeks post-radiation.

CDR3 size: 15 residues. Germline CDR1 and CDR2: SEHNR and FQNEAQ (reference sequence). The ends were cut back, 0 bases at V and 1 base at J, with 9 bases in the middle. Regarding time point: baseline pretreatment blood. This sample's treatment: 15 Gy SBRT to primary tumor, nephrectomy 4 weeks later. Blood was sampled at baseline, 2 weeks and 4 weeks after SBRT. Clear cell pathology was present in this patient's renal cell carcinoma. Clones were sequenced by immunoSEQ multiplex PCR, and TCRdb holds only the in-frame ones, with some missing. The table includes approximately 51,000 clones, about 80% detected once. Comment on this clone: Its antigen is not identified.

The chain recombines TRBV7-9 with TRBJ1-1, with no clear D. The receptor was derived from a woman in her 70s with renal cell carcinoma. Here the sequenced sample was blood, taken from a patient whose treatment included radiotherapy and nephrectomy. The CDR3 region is CASSLAGVGNTEAFF. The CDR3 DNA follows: TGTGCCAGCAGCTTAGCGGGCGTCGGGAACACTGAAGCTTTCTTT. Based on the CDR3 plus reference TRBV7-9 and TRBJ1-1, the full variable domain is DTGVSQNPRHKITKRGQNVTFRCDPISEHNRLYWYRQTLGQGPEFLTYFQNEAQLEKSRLLSDRFSAERPKGSFSTLEIQRTEQGDSAMYLCASSLAGVGNTEAFFGQGTRLTVV.